This T cell receptor (beta chain) was obtained from a study of blood T cell repertoires in COVID-19. The germline CDR1 and CDR2 sequences are LGHNA and YSLEER. V lost 0 bases and J 7 bases, leaving 9 bases between the germline ends. The CDR3 runs to 13 residues. Measured with immunoSEQ multiplex PCR; TCRdb has only the in-frame clones, and not every one. This sample has around 61,000 clones, with around 86% found just once. V usage is TRBV4-3 and J usage is TRBJ1-2, with D possibly being TRBD1 (5 bases). The receptor's source is a man aged 45-65 years with active COVID-19. The sequencing sample was made of peripheral blood. CDR3: CASSQDPQGGYTF. Written as DNA, the CDR3 is TGCGCCAGCAGCCAAGATCCCCAGGGTGGCTACACCTTC.